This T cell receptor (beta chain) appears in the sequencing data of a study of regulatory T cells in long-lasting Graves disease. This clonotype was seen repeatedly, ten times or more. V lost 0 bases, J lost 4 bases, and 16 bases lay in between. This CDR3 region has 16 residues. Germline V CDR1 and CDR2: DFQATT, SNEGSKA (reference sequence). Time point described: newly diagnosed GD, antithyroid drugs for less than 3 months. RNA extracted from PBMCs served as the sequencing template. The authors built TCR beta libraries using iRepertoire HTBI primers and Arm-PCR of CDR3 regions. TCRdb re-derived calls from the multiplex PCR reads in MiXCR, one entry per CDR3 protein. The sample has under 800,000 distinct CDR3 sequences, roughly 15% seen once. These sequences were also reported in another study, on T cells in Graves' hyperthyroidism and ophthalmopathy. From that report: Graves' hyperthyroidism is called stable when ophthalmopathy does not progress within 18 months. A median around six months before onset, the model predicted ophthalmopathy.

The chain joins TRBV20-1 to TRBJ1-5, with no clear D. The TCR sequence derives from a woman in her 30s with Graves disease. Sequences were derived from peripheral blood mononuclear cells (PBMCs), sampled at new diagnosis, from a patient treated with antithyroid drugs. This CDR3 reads CSARESGYAGNQPQHF. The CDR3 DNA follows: TGCAGTGCTAGAGAATCCGGGTACGCCGGGAATCAGCCCCAGCATTTT.